This T cell receptor (beta chain) was recorded in a study of blood T cell repertoires in COVID-19. TCRdb's copy holds only in-frame clones and misses some; the assay was immunoSEQ multiplex PCR. The table shows 200,000 to 250,000 clones, with nearly 85% occurring only once. Sequencing was carried out using peripheral blood. The sequence was collected from a woman aged 25 to 39 with COVID-19, enrolled during active disease.

The CDR3 here is CASSLEEGYTEAFF. The CDR3 bases are TGTGCCAGCAGCTTAGAGGAGGGGTACACTGAAGCTTTCTTT. The rearrangement joins TRBV7-2 to TRBJ1-1, with TRBD1 as a possible D gene (5 bases). The CDR3 is made up of 14 amino acids. CDR1 SGHTA and CDR2 FQGNSA come from the germline V gene. The V end was cut by 1 base, the J end by 3 bases, with 9 bases between.